Following are 20 T cell receptor beta chains from one sample sequenced in a study of cytomegalovirus exposure and HLA in healthy donors. PCR employed 60 Vbeta and 13 Jbeta primers. Only in-frame clones appear in the TCRdb table, and some are missing; sequencing was by immunoSEQ multiplex PCR. The table records 150,000 to 180,000 clones, 82% of them present only once. The sample was PBMCs. The receptors originated from a woman between 50 and 59 years old in good health and CMV-seropositive.

The chain employs TRBV7-2 and TRBJ1-3, with D hard to call. This CDR3 has 13 amino acids. Trimming removed 4 bases at V and 0 bases at J, with 4 bases between. Germline CDR1 SGHTA, CDR2 FQGNSA. CDR3 in DNA: TGTGCCAGCAGCTCTATCTCTGGAAACACCATATATTTT. This sequence encodes CASSSISGNTIYF.

The V and J genes are TRBV19 and TRBJ1-1; D perhaps matches TRBD1 (6 bases). The germline V gene encodes CDR1 LNHDA and CDR2 SQIVND (reference sequence). Trimming stripped 4 bases from V and 7 bases from J, with 19 bases between. The CDR3 is 15 amino acids. CDR3 sequence reads: CASSRGTDRPYEAFF. The DNA for the CDR3 is TGTGCCAGTAGTAGGGGTACAGACAGGCCGTATGAAGCTTTCTTT.

This clone has only a few counts. The rearrangement joins TRBV7-2 to TRBJ1-5; D is unclear. Trimming removed 5 bases from V and 6 bases from J, with 17 bases in between. There are 15 residues in the CDR3. The germline gives CDR1 SGHTA, CDR2 FQGNSA. In DNA, the CDR3 is TGTGCCAGCAGCCTGGAGTCGGGAGGCCTTCAGCCCCAGCATTTT. It specifies CASSLESGGLQPQHF.

J is TRBJ1-4 and V is TRBV5-1; 12 nucleotides line up with TRBD1. CDR3 length: 17 residues. Germline V lookup: CDR1 SGHRS, CDR2 YFSETQ. Trimming cost V 1 base and J 7 bases; bases outside gene matches: 8. The CDR3 nucleotides are TGCGCCAGCAGCTTGAGGGGACAGGGGGCTGGAGGTGAAAAACTGTTTTTT. Protein: CASSLRGQGAGGEKLFF.

The V gene is TRBV2, the J gene TRBJ2-7, with 7 positions matching TRBD1. Germline lookup yields CDR1 SNHLY and CDR2 FYNNEI. Losses at the gene ends were 8 bases for V and 4 bases for J; bases not matched to a gene: 14. The CDR3 is made up of 15 amino acids. In DNA, the CDR3 is TGTGCCAGCGACGGATTGGACAGGTTATCGTACGAGCAGTACTTC. Its translation is CASDGLDRLSYEQYF. Complete variable domain (other parts from reference TRBV2 and TRBJ2-7): EPEVTQTPSHQVTQMGQEVILRCVPISNHLYFYWYRQILGQKVEFLVSFYNNEISEKSEIFDDQFSVERPDGSNFTLKIRSTKLEDSAMYFCASDGLDRLSYEQYFGPGTRLTVT.

This chain uses TRBV6-1 with TRBJ2-1; TRBD1 is a possible D gene (6 bases). This CDR3 has 14 residues. The germline gives CDR1 MNHNS, CDR2 SASEGT. V was cut by 6 bases and J by 5 bases, with 14 bases left in between. The DNA of the CDR3 is TGTGCCAGCAGCGCAGGGGTGGTTAACAATGAGCAGTTCTTC. Translated, it gives CASSAGVVNNEQFF.

This chain connects TRBV11-2 to TRBJ2-1; D is possibly TRBD2 (5 bases). The CDR3 covers 14 residues. The V end lost 4 bases, the J end lost 9 bases, and 16 bases lay between the germline ends. Germline loops: CDR1 SGHAT, CDR2 FQNNGV. The DNA of the CDR3 is TGTGCCAGCAGCTCTGCACCCGGGAAGACTGAGCAGTTCTTC. It translates to CASSSAPGKTEQFF.

The CDR3 bases are TGTGCCAGCAGGAACCCGGGGGTCTCCAACTATGGCTACACCTTC. Translated, it gives CASRNPGVSNYGYTF. The J gene is TRBJ1-2, the V gene TRBV6-5; maybe TRBD1 (5 bases). The germline V gene encodes CDR1 MNHEY and CDR2 SVGAGI. The germline V and J ends were trimmed by 6 bases and 2 bases, with 16 bases remaining between them. The CDR3 has 15 residues.

The chain couples TRBV19 to TRBJ1-5; 7 positions match TRBD1. Germline V gene data show CDR1 as LNHDA and CDR2 as SQIVND (reference sequence). With V trimmed by 3 bases and J by 0 bases, 5 bases remained unmatched. This CDR3 has 16 amino acids. The CDR3 DNA sequence: TGTGCCAGTAGTATCCGGACAGGTTATAGCAATCAGCCCCAGCATTTT. This encodes CASSIRTGYSNQPQHF. The full variable domain, with the rest looked up from reference TRBV19 and TRBJ1-5, is DGGITQSPKYLFRKEGQNVTLSCEQNLNHDAMYWYRQDPGQGLRLIYYSQIVNDFQKGDIAEGYSVSREKKESFPLTVTSAQKNPTAFYLCASSIRTGYSNQPQHFGDGTRLSIL.

In its sample, this clone was seen once. The rearrangement links TRBV13 to TRBJ2-7; D not certain. The germline V gene encodes CDR1 PRHDT and CDR2 FYEKMQ (reference sequence). V was clipped by 2 bases and J by 0 bases, with 5 bases between them. The CDR3 runs 13 residues. Here the CDR3 reads CASSLQSSYEQYF. Written as DNA, the CDR3 is TGTGCCAGCAGCTTACAGTCCTCCTACGAGCAGTACTTC.

The chain joins TRBV12-2 to TRBJ2-2; no check of the table's D call, TRBD2, against the DNA was made. TRBV12-2 is a pseudogene segment. The CDR3 sequence is 17 residues long. The CDR3 DNA is TGTGCAAGTCGCTTTTACCCGAGGCCCCGGGAAACCGGGGAGCTGTTTTTT. Translation gives CASRFYPRPRETGELFF.

V gene TRBV6-5 combines with J gene TRBJ2-4; 8 positions agree with TRBD1. The CDR3 extends over 15 amino acids. Trimming removed 5 bases from V and 3 bases from J; junction bases left unmatched: 6. The germline V gene encodes CDR1 MNHEY and CDR2 SVGAGI. CDR3 DNA: TGTGCCAGCAGTACGAGCAGGGGGCTCAAAAACATTCAGTACTTC. It is translated as CASSTSRGLKNIQYF.

This chain joins TRBV7-2 and TRBJ2-2, with D perhaps matching TRBD1 (5 bases). The CDR3 runs to 14 residues. Trimming removed 3 bases at V and 5 bases at J, with 10 bases between. In germline, CDR1 is SGHTA, CDR2 FQGNSA. The CDR3 loop is CASSFVRVTGELFF. In DNA, the CDR3 is TGTGCCAGCAGCTTCGTCAGGGTTACCGGGGAGCTGTTTTTT.

The table lists this clone with a few counts. The chain is built from TRBV6-1 and TRBJ2-7; 7 bases map to TRBD2. This CDR3 region has 12 residues. CDR1 and CDR2 (germline): MNHNS, SASEGT. J was trimmed by 7 bases and V by 2 bases; bases with no gene match: 2. The CDR3 here is CASSEMGGEQYF. DNA for the CDR3: TGTGCCAGCAGTGAAATGGGAGGGGAGCAGTACTTC.

This clone was observed once. The J gene is TRBJ1-1, the V gene TRBV27; possible D gene TRBD1, 5 bases. This CDR3 has 16 amino acids. V lost 7 bases, J lost 0 bases, and 18 bases lay in between. Per the germline V gene, CDR1 is MNHEY and CDR2 is SMNVEV (reference sequence). The DNA of the CDR3 is TGTGCCAGCAAATCTGGGGCAGGAGACATGAACACTGAAGCTTTCTTT. Translation: CASKSGAGDMNTEAFF.

The V gene is TRBV30, the J gene TRBJ2-7; 8 bases are a match to TRBD2. The CDR3 totals 13 residues. CDR1 is GTSNPN, CDR2 SVGIG, per germline (reference sequence). The V and J ends lost 0 bases and 5 bases, in that order; junction bases with no gene match: 3. The CDR3 sequence: CAWSVGGANEQYF. CDR3 DNA: TGTGCCTGGAGTGTCGGGGGGGCCAACGAGCAGTACTTC.

The CDR3 coding sequence is TGTGCCAGCAGCTTAGGGTACAGGGCCGGGGAGCTGTTTTTT. Protein sequence: CASSLGYRAGELFF. The gene calls are TRBV7-6 and TRBJ2-2, with D perhaps TRBD1 (6 bases). The CDR3 sequence is 14 residues long. The V end was cut by 1 base, the J end by 6 bases, with 9 bases between. CDR1 and CDR2 (germline): SGHVS, FNYEAQ. The full variable domain, rest sourced from reference TRBV7-6 and TRBJ2-2, is GAGVSQSPRYKVTKRGQDVALRCDPISGHVSLYWYRQALGQGPEFLTYFNYEAQQDKSGLPNDRFSAERPEGSISTLTIQRTEQRDSAMYRCASSLGYRAGELFFGEGSRLTVL.

In its sample, this clone was seen once. In DNA, the CDR3 is TGCGCCAGCAGCTCAGAACCCAACTATGGCTACACCTTC. It specifies CASSSEPNYGYTF. The chain couples TRBV5-1 to TRBJ1-2; D call uncertain. The CDR3 extends over 13 amino acids. Looked up from germline, CDR1 is SGHRS and CDR2 is YFSETQ. The V gene lost 3 bases and the J gene lost 2 bases, with 8 bases spanning the gap.

The rearrangement links TRBV19 to TRBJ1-3; the match to TRBD1 covers 8 bases. V lost 5 bases and J lost 1; bases outside the gene matches: 10. This CDR3 contains 17 residues. Per the germline V gene, CDR1 is LNHDA and CDR2 is SQIVND (reference sequence). The CDR3 region has the DNA TGTGCCAGTAGTGTTCCGGACAGGGTTAAATCTGGAAACACCATATATTTT. As protein: CASSVPDRVKSGNTIYF.

The gene calls are TRBV11-1 and TRBJ2-7; 7 bases are a match to TRBD1. There are 13 residues in the CDR3. Per the germline V gene, CDR1 is SGHAT and CDR2 is FQDESV (reference sequence). Trimming cost V 6 bases and J 3 bases; bases outside gene matches: 5. The CDR3 sequence: CASRRGPLYEQYF. CDR3 sequence (DNA): TGTGCCAGCAGAAGGGGGCCTCTCTACGAGCAGTACTTC.